Below are 9 T cell receptor beta chains sequenced from a single sample in a study of beta chain features in type 1 diabetes. Expressed TCRB transcripts were sequenced, since all the RNA that had been isolated was reverse transcribed. Data came from immunoSEQ multiplex PCR; TCRdb stores just in-frame clones and leaves some out. The sample has 350,000 to 450,000 clones; about 16% are singletons. Sequenced: naive CD4+ T cells from blood. These receptors were obtained from a woman between 18 and 29 years old in good health.

The sample holds a few counts of this clone. The CDR3: CAWKGTSGSSSYEQYF. The CDR3 DNA follows: TGTGCCTGGAAGGGGACTAGCGGGAGTTCTTCCTACGAGCAGTACTTC. The chain couples TRBV30 to TRBJ2-7; the match to TRBD2 covers 14 bases. Germline V gene lookup returns CDR1 GTSNPN and CDR2 SVGIG (reference sequence). J gave up 1 base and V 4 bases, and 6 bases lay outside the gene matches. The CDR3 covers 16 residues.

This clone came up a few times. One end of the junction varies from germline; a read error may be responsible. The chain joins TRBV9 to TRBJ1-4; 8 positions agree with TRBD1. Germline V CDR1 and CDR2: SGDLS, YYNGEE. The CDR3 contains 18 residues. CDR3 protein: CASSVRPSQGATSEKLFF. For the CDR3, the DNA is TGTGCCAGCAGCGTAAGACCGAGTCAGGGGGCAACTAGTGAAAAACTGTTTTTT.

This clone was picked up a small number of times. The CDR3 protein is CASRPYGGQEQYF. The CDR3 bases are TGTGCCAGCAGGCCTTACGGGGGGCAAGAGCAGTACTTC. This chain links TRBV28 with TRBJ2-7, with D tentatively TRBD2 (7 bases). The CDR3 contains 13 residues. Germline V lookup: CDR1 MDHEN, CDR2 SYDVKM. Trimming cost V 6 bases and J 7 bases, with 16 bases left between them.

This clone was counted a few times. This rearrangement joins TRBV27 to TRBJ2-3, with 11 bases fitting TRBD2. With 3 bases clipped from V and 1 base from J, the junction kept 6 bases outside the gene matches. The germline V gene encodes CDR1 MNHEY and CDR2 SMNVEV (reference sequence). This CDR3 comprises 17 residues. The CDR3 nucleotides are TGTGCCAGCAGTTTCGGAGTAGCGGGAGGGGGCACAGATACGCAGTATTTT. Protein sequence: CASSFGVAGGGTDTQYF.

The chain has TRBV28 and TRBJ2-6; D possibly corresponds to TRBD1 (5 bases). V was trimmed by 5 bases and J by 0 bases, leaving 14 bases between them. Germline V gene lookup returns CDR1 MDHEN and CDR2 SYDVKM. The CDR3 has 17 residues. DNA of the CDR3: TGTGCCAGCAGTCGTAGGTTGGGGCTCTCTGGGGCCAACGTCCTGACTTTC. Translating gives CASSRRLGLSGANVLTF.

The rearrangement joins TRBV29-1 to TRBJ2-2; 10 nucleotides line up with TRBD2. The junction had 8 bases not matched to a gene; V was cut back by 5 bases and J by 5 bases. This CDR3 has 15 amino acids. Germline values: CDR1 SQVTM, CDR2 ANQGSEA. The CDR3 DNA follows: TGCAGCGTTTTCGTCTCACTAGCGGGAACCGGGGAGCTGTTTTTT. It yields the protein CSVFVSLAGTGELFF.

The V gene is TRBV7-2, the J gene TRBJ2-2; 12 nucleotides align to TRBD1. Trimming cost V 5 bases and J 2 bases; bases outside gene matches: 3. Germline V CDR1 and CDR2: SGHTA, FQGNSA. This CDR3 region has 16 residues. This chain's CDR3 is CASSDGTGGNTGELFF. The CDR3 DNA follows: TGTGCCAGCAGCGACGGGACAGGGGGCAACACCGGGGAGCTGTTTTTT.

This clone has just a few counts. The chain combines TRBV19 with TRBJ2-1; TRBD1 matches 7 bases. Looked up from germline, CDR1 is LNHDA and CDR2 is SQIVND (reference sequence). This CDR3 has 16 amino acids. The J segment lost 6 bases and the V segment lost 5 bases, leaving 13 bases of the junction unmatched. The CDR3: CASSPRDRVIGNEQFF. CDR3 coding DNA: TGTGCCAGTAGTCCCCGGGACAGAGTTATTGGCAATGAGCAGTTCTTC.

The genes are TRBV20-1 and TRBJ2-7, with a weak D call TRBD1 (6 bases). The CDR3 is 11 residues long. CDR1 and CDR2 (germline): DFQATT, SNEGSKA (reference sequence). The CDR3 nucleotides are TGCAGCTACGGACAGTCCTACGAGCAGTACTTC. Protein product: CSYGQSYEQYF.